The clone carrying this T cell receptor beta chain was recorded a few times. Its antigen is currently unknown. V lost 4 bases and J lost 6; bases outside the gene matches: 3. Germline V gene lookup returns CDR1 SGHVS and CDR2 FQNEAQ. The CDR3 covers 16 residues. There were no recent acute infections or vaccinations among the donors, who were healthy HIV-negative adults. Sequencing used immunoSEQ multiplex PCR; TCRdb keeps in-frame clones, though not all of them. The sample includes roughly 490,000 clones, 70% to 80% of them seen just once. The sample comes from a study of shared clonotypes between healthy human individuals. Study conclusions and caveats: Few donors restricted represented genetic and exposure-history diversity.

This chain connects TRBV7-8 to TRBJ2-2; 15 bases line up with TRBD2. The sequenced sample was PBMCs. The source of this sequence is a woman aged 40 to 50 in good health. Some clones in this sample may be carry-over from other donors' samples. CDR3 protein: CASSSGLAGGSGELFF. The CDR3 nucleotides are TGTGCCAGCAGCTCTGGACTAGCGGGAGGGTCCGGGGAGCTGTTTTTT. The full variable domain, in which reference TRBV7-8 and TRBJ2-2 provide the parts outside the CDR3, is GAGVSQSPRYKVAKRGQDVALRCDPISGHVSLFWYQQALGQGPEFLTYFQNEAQLDKSGLPSDRFFAERPEGSVSTLKIQRTQQEDSAVYLCASSSGLAGGSGELFFGEGSRLTVL.